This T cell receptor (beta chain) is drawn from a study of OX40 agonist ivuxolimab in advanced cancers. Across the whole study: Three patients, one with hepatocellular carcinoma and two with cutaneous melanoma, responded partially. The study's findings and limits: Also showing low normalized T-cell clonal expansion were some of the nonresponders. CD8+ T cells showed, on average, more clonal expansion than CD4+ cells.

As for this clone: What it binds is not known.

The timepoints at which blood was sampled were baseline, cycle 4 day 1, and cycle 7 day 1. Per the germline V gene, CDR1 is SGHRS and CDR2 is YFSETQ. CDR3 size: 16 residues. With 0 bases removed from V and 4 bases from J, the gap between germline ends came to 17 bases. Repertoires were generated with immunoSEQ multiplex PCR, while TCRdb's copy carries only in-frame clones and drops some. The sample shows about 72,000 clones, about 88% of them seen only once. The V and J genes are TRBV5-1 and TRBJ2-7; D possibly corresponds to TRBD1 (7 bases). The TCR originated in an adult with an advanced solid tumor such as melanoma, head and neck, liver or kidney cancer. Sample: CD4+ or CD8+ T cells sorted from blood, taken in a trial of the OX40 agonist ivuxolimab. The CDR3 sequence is CASSLGLGTANYEQYF. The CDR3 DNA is TGCGCCAGCAGCTTGGGACTAGGGACAGCTAATTACGAGCAGTACTTC.